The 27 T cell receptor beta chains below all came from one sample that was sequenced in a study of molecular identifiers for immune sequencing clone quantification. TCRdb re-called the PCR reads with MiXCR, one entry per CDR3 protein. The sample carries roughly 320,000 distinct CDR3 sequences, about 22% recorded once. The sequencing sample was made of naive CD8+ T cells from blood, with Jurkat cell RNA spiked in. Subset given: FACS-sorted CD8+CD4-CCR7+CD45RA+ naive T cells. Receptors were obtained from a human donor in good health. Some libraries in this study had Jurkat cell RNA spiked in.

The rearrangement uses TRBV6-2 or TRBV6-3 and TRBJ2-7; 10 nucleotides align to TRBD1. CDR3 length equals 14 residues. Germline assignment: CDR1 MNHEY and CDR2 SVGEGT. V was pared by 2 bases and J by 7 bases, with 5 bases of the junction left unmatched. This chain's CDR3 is CASSYVGTGDEQYF. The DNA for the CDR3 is TGTGCCAGCAGTTACGTGGGGACAGGGGATGAGCAGTACTTC.

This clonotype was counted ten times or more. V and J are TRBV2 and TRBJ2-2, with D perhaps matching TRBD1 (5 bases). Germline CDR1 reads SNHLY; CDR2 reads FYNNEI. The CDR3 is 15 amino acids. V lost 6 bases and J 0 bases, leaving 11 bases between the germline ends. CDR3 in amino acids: CASSTGWSNTGELFF. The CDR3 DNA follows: TGTGCCAGCAGCACAGGTTGGTCGAACACCGGGGAGCTGTTTTTT.

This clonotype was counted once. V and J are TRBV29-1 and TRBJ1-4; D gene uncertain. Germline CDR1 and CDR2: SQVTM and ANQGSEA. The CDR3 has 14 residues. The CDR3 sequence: CGAQLQRTNEKLFF. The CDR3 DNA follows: TGCGGCGCTCAACTTCAGAGGACTAATGAAAAACTGTTTTTT. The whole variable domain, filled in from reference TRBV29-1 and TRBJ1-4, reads SAVISQKPSRDICQRGTSLTIQCQVDSQVTMMFWYRQQPGQSLTLIATANQGSEATYESGFVIDKFPISRPNLTFSTLTVSNMSPEDSSIYLCGAQLQRTNEKLFFGSGTQLSVL.

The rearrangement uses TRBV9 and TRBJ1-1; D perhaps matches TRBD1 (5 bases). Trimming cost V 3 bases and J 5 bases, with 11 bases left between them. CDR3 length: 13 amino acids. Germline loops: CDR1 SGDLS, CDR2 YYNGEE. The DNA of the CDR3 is TGTGCCAGCAGCGGGACATCCGAGACTGAAGCTTTCTTT. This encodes CASSGTSETEAFF.

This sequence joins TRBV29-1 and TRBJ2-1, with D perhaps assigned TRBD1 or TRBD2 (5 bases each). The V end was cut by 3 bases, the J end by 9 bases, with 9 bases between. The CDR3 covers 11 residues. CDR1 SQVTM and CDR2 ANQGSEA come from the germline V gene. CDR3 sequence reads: CSVDLGTEQFF. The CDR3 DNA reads TGCAGCGTTGATCTCGGGACTGAGCAGTTCTTC.

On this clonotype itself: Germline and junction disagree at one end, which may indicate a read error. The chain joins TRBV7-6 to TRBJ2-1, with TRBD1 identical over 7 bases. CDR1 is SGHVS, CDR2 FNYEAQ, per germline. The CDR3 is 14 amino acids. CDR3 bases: TGTGCCAGCAGCTTAGGAGGGGGCGTCAATGAGCAGCTCTTC. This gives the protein CASSLGGGVNEQLF.

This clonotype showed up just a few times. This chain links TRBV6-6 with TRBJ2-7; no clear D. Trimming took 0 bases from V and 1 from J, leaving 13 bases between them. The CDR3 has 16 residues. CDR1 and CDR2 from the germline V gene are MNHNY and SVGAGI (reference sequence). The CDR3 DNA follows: TGTGCCAGCAGTTACTCCTGGCAGATCGCATCCTACGAGCAGTACTTC. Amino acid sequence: CASSYSWQIASYEQYF.

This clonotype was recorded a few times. As DNA, the CDR3 is TGTGCCAGCAGCCAAGGCGTGATGAACACTGAAGCTTTCTTT. Amino acids: CASSQGVMNTEAFF. The rearrangement joins TRBV3-1 to TRBJ1-1; D unclear. Germline values: CDR1 LGHDT, CDR2 YNNKEL (reference sequence). The CDR3 consists of 14 residues. The ends were cut back, 1 base at V and 0 bases at J, with 6 bases in the middle.

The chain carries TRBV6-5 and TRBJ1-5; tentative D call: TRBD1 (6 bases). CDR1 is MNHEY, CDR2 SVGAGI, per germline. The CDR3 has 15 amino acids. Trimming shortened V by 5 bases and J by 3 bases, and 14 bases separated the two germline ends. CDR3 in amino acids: CASSPMTGVNQPQHF. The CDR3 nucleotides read TGTGCCAGCAGTCCGATGACAGGTGTCAATCAGCCCCAGCATTTT.

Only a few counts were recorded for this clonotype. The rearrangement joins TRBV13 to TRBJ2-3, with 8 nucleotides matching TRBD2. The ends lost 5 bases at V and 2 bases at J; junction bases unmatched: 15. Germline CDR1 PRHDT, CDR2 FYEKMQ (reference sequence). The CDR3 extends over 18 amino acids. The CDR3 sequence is CASSSREAGEPYTDTQYF. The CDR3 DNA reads TGTGCCAGCAGCAGCAGGGAAGCGGGGGAACCCTACACAGATACGCAGTATTTT.

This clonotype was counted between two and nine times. The DNA of the CDR3 is TGCAGTGCTAGTTTTTTGACGGGAGGGCCATACGAGCAGTACTTC. The encoded protein is CSASFLTGGPYEQYF. The genes are TRBV20-1 and TRBJ2-7; 8 bases align to TRBD2. The CDR3 is 15 residues long. The V gene's germline CDR1 is DFQATT and CDR2 SNEGSKA (reference sequence). V lost 3 bases to trimming and J lost 4 bases; unmatched junction nucleotides: 11.

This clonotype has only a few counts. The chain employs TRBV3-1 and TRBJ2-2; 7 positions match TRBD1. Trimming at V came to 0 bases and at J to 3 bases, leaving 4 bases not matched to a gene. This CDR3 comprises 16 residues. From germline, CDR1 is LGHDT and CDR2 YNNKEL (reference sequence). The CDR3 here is CASSQEKTGYTGELFF. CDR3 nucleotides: TGTGCCAGCAGCCAAGAAAAGACAGGGTACACCGGGGAGCTGTTTTTT.

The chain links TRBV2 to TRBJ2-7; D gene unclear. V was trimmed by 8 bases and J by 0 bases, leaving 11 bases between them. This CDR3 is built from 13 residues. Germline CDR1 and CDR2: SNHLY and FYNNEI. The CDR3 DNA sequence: TGTGCCAGCCGTCGGGCCCTCTCCTACGAGCAGTACTTC. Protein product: CASRRALSYEQYF.

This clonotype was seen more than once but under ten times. The CDR3 sequence: CSARVPGRLGGTYNEQFF. The CDR3 coding sequence is TGCAGTGCTAGAGTCCCGGGTCGATTGGGGGGCACCTACAATGAGCAGTTCTTC. V is TRBV20-1 and J is TRBJ2-1; D may match TRBD1 or TRBD2 (6 bases each). The CDR3 is 18 amino acids. With 1 base removed from V and 2 bases from J, the gap between germline ends came to 21 bases. Germline lookup yields CDR1 DFQATT and CDR2 SNEGSKA (reference sequence).

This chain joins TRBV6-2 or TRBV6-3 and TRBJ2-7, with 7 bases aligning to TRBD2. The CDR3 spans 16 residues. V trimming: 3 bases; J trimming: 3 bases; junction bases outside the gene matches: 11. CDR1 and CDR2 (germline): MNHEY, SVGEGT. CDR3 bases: TGTGCCAGCAGTTATCTCAGCGGGGCTCTCCTCTACGAGCAGTACTTC. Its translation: CASSYLSGALLYEQYF.

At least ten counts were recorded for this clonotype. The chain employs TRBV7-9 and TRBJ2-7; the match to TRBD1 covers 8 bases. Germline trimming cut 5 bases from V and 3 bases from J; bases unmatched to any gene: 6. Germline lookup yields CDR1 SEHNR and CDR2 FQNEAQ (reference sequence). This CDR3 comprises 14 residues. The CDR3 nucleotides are TGTGCCAGCAGCCCCGAGGGACAGGACTACGAGCAGTACTTC. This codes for CASSPEGQDYEQYF.

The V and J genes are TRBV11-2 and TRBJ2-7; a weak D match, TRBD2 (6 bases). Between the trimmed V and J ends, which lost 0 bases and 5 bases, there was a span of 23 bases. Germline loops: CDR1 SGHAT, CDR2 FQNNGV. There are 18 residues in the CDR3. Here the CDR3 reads CASSLDFRGKNALDEQYF. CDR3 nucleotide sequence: TGTGCCAGCAGCTTAGATTTCCGGGGGAAAAATGCGCTGGACGAGCAGTACTTC.

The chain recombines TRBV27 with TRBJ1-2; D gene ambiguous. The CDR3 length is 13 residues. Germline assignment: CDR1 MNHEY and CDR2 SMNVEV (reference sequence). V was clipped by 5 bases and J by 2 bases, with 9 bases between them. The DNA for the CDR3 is TGTGCCAGCAGTACGGGCAAGAACTATGGCTACACCTTC. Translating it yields CASSTGKNYGYTF.

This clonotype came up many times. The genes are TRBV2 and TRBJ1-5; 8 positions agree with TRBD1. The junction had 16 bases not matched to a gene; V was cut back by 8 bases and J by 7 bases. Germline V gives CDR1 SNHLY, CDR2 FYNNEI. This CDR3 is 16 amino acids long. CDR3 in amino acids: CASRGGSGGLGQPQHF. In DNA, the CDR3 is TGTGCCAGCCGAGGGGGTTCAGGGGGCTTAGGGCAGCCCCAGCATTTT.

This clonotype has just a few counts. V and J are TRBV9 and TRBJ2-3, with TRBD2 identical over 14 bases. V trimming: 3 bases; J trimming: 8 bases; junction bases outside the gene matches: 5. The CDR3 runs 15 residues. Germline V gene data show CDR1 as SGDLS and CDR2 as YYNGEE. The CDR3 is CASSEGTSGGSTQYF. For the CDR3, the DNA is TGTGCCAGCAGCGAAGGGACTAGCGGGGGATCTACGCAGTATTTT.

This CDR3 is CASSQEIASATSGANVLTF. The DNA for the CDR3 is TGTGCCAGCAGCCAAGAGATTGCCAGTGCCACCAGCGGGGCCAACGTCCTGACTTTC. The chain couples TRBV14 to TRBJ2-6; D uncertain. Germline CDR1 reads SGHDN; CDR2 reads FVKESK. This CDR3 is 19 amino acids long. V gave up 0 bases and J gave up 4 bases, with 19 bases separating them.

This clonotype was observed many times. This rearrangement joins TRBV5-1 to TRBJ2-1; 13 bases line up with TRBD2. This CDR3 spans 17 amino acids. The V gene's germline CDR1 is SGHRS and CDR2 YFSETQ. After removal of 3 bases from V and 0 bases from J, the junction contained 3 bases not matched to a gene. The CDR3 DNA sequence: TGCGCCAGCAGCTGGCGACTAGCGGGGGGCTCCTACAATGAGCAGTTCTTC. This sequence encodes CASSWRLAGGSYNEQFF.

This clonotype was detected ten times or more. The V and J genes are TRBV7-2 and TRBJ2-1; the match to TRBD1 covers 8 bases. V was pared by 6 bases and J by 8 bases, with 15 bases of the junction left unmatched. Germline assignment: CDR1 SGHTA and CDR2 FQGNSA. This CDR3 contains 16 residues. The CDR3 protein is CASRPHDRGRAHEQFF. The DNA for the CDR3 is TGTGCCAGCAGGCCCCATGACAGGGGAAGGGCTCATGAGCAGTTCTTC.

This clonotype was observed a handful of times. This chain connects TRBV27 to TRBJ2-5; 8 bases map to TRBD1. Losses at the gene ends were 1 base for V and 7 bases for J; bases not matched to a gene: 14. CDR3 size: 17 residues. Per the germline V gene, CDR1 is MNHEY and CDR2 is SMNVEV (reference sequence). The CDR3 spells CASSLLNAQGAAGTQYF. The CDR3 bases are TGTGCCAGCAGTTTATTAAACGCCCAGGGGGCGGCTGGGACCCAGTACTTC.

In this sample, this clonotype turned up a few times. The CDR3 is CASSPPKEGYEQYF. CDR3 DNA sequence: TGCGCCAGCAGTCCTCCCAAAGAGGGGTACGAGCAGTACTTC. This chain connects TRBV23-1 to TRBJ2-7; TRBD1 or TRBD2 may be the D gene (5 bases each). TRBV23-1 is an open reading frame, and its role is uncertain. The CDR3 has 14 amino acids. The V end was cut by 4 bases, the J end by 4 bases, with 14 bases between.

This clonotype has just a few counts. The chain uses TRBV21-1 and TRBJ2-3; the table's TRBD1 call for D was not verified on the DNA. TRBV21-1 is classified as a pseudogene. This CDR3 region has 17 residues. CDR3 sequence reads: CASSNSTQGGVEDTQYF. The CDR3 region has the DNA TGTGCCAGCAGCAATTCGACTCAGGGTGGGGTCGAAGATACGCAGTATTTT.

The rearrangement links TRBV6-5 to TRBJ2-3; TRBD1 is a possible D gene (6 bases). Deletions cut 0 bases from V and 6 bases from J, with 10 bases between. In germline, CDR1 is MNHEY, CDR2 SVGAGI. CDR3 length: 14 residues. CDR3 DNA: TGTGCCAGCAGTTACTCGACGCAGGGGGATACGCAGTATTTT. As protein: CASSYSTQGDTQYF.